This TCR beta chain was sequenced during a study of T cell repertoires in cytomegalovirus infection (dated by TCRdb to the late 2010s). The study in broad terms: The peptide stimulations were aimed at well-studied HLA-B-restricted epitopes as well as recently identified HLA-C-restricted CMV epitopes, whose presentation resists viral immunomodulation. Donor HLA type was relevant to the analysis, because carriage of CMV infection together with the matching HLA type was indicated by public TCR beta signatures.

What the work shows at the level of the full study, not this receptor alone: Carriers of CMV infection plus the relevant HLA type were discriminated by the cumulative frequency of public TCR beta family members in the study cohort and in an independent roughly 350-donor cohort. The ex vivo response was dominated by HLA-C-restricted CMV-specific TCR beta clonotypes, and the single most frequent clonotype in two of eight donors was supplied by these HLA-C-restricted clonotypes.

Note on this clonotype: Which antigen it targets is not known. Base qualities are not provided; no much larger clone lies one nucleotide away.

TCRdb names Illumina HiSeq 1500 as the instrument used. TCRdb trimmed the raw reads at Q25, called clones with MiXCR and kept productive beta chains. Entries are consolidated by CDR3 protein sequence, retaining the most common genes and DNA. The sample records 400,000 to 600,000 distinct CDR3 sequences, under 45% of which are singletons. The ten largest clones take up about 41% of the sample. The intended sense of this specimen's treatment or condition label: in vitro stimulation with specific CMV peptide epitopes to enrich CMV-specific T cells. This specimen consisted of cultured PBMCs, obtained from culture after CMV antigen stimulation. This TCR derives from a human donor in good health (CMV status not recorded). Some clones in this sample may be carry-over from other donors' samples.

In nucleotides, the sequence is TGTGCCAGCAGTTACTCGGCCCGGGGGAGGGGAGCAGAGACCCAGTACTTC. Its product reads: CASSYSARGRGAETQYF. The rearranged chain carries TRBV6-2 or TRBV6-3 and TRBJ2-5, with 7 bases aligning to TRBD2. The CDR3 starts with the cysteine, ends with the phenylalanine, and has 17 residues. Here the CDR3 DNA is all that survives: 51 bases in frame from base 1. V and J are trimmed by 0 bases and 4 bases, and the gene matches miss 11 bases of the junction. CDR1 and CDR2 are read off the germline V gene as MNHEY and SVGEGT.